This TCR beta chain was found in a study of T-cell memory formation after mild COVID-19. Study-level information: Largely donor-specific TCR clusters were found.

Amplification by 5'RACE using constant-segment primers produced TCR alpha and TCR beta cDNA libraries that carried sample barcodes and UMIs. TCRdb reprocessed the 5' RACE reads with MiXCR, giving one entry per CDR3 protein. The profile covers about 140,000 distinct CDR3 sequences, with roughly a quarter appearing a single time and roughly a quarter taken by the ten largest. Sequencing was done on a sample of PBMCs or a T cell subset sorted from them (not recorded which). The source is an adult woman who had mild COVID-19 (a few samples of this study predate the infection). Cell type and time point are not known.

CDR3: CASSVAQTGPNTGELFF. CDR3 DNA sequence: TGTGCCAGCAGCGTAGCTCAGACGGGACCGAACACCGGGGAGCTGTTTTTT. The V call is TRBV9, the J call TRBJ2-2; D could derive from TRBD1 or TRBD2 (5 bases each). This CDR3 has 17 residues. Trimming took 0 bases from V and 0 from J, leaving 12 bases between them. The germline CDR1 and CDR2 sequences are SGDLS and YYNGEE.